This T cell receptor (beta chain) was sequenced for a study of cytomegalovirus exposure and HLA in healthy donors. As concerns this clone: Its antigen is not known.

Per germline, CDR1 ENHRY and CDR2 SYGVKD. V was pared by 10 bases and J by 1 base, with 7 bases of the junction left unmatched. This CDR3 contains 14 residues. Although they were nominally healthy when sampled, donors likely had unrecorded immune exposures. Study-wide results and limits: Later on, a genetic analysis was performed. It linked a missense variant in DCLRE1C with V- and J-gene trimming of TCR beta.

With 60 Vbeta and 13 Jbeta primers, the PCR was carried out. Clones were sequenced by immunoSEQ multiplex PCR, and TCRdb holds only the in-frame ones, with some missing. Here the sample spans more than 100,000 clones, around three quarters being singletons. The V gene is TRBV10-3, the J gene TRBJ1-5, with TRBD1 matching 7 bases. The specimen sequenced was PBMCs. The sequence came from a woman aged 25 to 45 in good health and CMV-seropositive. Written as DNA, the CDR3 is TGTGCCACCCACGGGACAGCCAGCAATCAGCCCCAGCATTTT. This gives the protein CATHGTASNQPQHF.